The 20 T cell receptor beta chains presented below share a single source sample, sequenced in a study of CD8+ T cells in alopecia areata. This sample's treatment: oral pan-JAK inhibitor, 5-10 mg twice daily. Isolated RNA was reverse transcribed into cDNA used as the sequencing template. The protocol was immunoSEQ multiplex PCR, while the TCRdb copy is restricted to in-frame clones and leaves out a portion. The sample contains over 150,000 clones, roughly 62% of which appear only once. The input for sequencing was CD8+ T cells sorted from blood, taken at week 24, from a patient treated with tofacitinib. The receptors were gathered from a human donor with alopecia areata.

In DNA form, the CDR3 reads TGCAGCGTTGACCAGGGCAACAATCAGCCCCAGCATTTT. Residues: CSVDQGNNQPQHF. This chain joins TRBV29-1 and TRBJ1-5, with a tentative D call TRBD1 (5 bases). With 3 bases removed from V and 3 bases from J, the gap between germline ends came to 9 bases. This CDR3 is 13 amino acids long. Germline V CDR1 and CDR2: SQVTM, ANQGSEA.

The rearrangement uses TRBV27 and TRBJ1-4; D possibly corresponds to TRBD1 (6 bases). V was pared by 5 bases and J by 7 bases, with 17 bases between. The CDR3 is made up of 15 amino acids. The germline V gene has CDR1 MNHEY and CDR2 SMNVEV (reference sequence). CDR3 sequence (DNA): TGTGCCAGCAGTCCTCTGGGGGGGGCGAGTGAAAAACTGTTTTTT. It specifies CASSPLGGASEKLFF.

This clone was picked up a small number of times. This chain links TRBV21-1 with TRBJ2-5; the D call in the table, TRBD2, was not verified against the DNA. TRBV21-1 represents a pseudogene. CDR3 length: 13 residues. DNA of the CDR3: TGTGCCAGCCCGCGGGGGGGCATGAAGACCCAGTACTTC. It translates to CASPRGGMKTQYF.

This clone was observed a single time. The J gene is TRBJ1-5, the V gene TRBV13, with TRBD1 identical over 8 bases. The CDR3 has 17 residues. The germline V gene has CDR1 PRHDT and CDR2 FYEKMQ (reference sequence). With V trimmed by 4 bases and J by 7 bases, 15 bases remained unmatched. CDR3: CASSSYSTGDRGQPQHF. The DNA for the CDR3 is TGTGCCAGCAGCTCCTACTCGACAGGGGATAGGGGCCAGCCCCAGCATTTT.

This chain uses TRBV27 with TRBJ2-1; 8 bases line up with TRBD1. The V gene end was trimmed by 5 bases and the J gene end by 4 bases; junction bases not matched to a gene: 13. This CDR3 spans 17 amino acids. The germline gives CDR1 MNHEY, CDR2 SMNVEV (reference sequence). The CDR3 protein is CASSPQSTGALYNEQFF. Here the CDR3 DNA reads TGTGCCAGCAGTCCGCAATCGACAGGGGCGTTATACAATGAGCAGTTCTTC.

The rearrangement uses TRBV2 and TRBJ2-7; no clear D gene. The CDR3 has 11 amino acids. V lost 5 bases, J lost 3 bases, and 5 bases lay in between. The V gene's germline CDR1 is SNHLY and CDR2 FYNNEI. The CDR3 spells CASSFNYEQYF. CDR3 nucleotide sequence: TGTGCCAGCAGTTTTAACTACGAGCAGTACTTC.

This rearrangement joins TRBV6-5 to TRBJ2-1; TRBD2 might be the D (6 bases). V lost 2 bases and J lost 4, with 15 bases in between. The CDR3 has 16 residues. Germline V lookup: CDR1 MNHEY, CDR2 SVGAGI. The CDR3, as DNA: TGTGCCAGCAGTTACGGTTTGGGACTTGCTTACAATGAGCAGTTCTTC. Its translation: CASSYGLGLAYNEQFF.

V is TRBV29-1 and J is TRBJ2-7; perhaps TRBD2 as D (5 bases). CDR1 is SQVTM, CDR2 ANQGSEA, per germline. The CDR3 runs to 15 residues. V lost 4 bases and J lost 3, with 19 bases in between. CDR3 sequence reads: CSVVDGSRVNYEQYF. CDR3 DNA: TGCAGCGTTGTAGATGGGAGTCGCGTGAACTACGAGCAGTACTTC.

V usage is TRBV5-6 and J usage is TRBJ1-5; 8 positions match TRBD1. This CDR3 comprises 15 residues. J was trimmed by 4 bases and V by 3 bases; bases with no gene match: 6. Germline V gene lookup returns CDR1 SGHDT and CDR2 YYEEEE. The chain's CDR3 is CASSSGQGVNQPQHF. CDR3 sequence (DNA): TGTGCCAGCAGCTCCGGACAGGGCGTTAATCAGCCCCAGCATTTT.

V usage is TRBV27 and J usage is TRBJ1-2; 7 bases fit TRBD1. CDR1 is MNHEY and CDR2 is SMNVEV in the germline V gene (reference sequence). The CDR3 spans 15 residues. V trimming: 4 bases; J trimming: 4 bases; junction bases outside the gene matches: 9. CDR3 bases: TGTGCCAGCAGTTCGAGCCCGGGACAGTTCTATGGCTACACCTTC. It is translated as CASSSSPGQFYGYTF.

This chain connects TRBV5-1 to TRBJ2-3; D is unresolved. CDR1 is SGHRS, CDR2 YFSETQ, per germline. The CDR3 sequence is 16 residues long. The V gene lost 3 bases and the J gene lost 0 bases, with 14 bases spanning the gap. The CDR3 region has the DNA TGCGCCAGCAGCTACCCCGCAGAAAGTAGCACAGATACGCAGTATTTT. Protein: CASSYPAESSTDTQYF.

This clone was detected only once. J is TRBJ1-2 and V is TRBV30, with D maybe TRBD1 (5 bases). Trimming took 0 bases from V and 4 from J, leaving 15 bases between them. The CDR3 consists of 15 residues. Germline CDR1 is GTSNPN and CDR2 is SVGIG (reference sequence). The CDR3 sequence is CAWSVTRAVGYGYTF. DNA for the CDR3: TGTGCCTGGAGTGTAACCAGGGCGGTGGGCTATGGCTACACCTTC.

V gene TRBV29-1 combines with J gene TRBJ2-1; D ambiguous. V dropped 5 bases and J dropped 4 bases, with 9 bases sitting between them. CDR1 is SQVTM, CDR2 ANQGSEA, per germline. This CDR3 contains 12 residues. CDR3 DNA sequence: TGCAGCGTTAGGAGTCGGTACAATGAGCAGTTCTTC. Its translation is CSVRSRYNEQFF.

In this sample, this clone turned up a few times. The chain recombines TRBV2 with TRBJ2-3, with TRBD2 matching over 8 bases. With V trimmed by 7 bases and J by 3 bases, 6 bases remained unmatched. The CDR3 loop spans 14 amino acids. The V gene's germline CDR1 is SNHLY and CDR2 FYNNEI. The CDR3 nucleotides read TGTGCCAGCATCTTGGGACTAGGAACAGATACGCAGTATTTT. Its translation is CASILGLGTDTQYF.

The rearrangement links TRBV5-6 to TRBJ1-5, with TRBD1 as a possible D gene (5 bases). CDR1 SGHDT and CDR2 YYEEEE come from the germline V gene. Trimming took off 3 bases at V and 3 bases at J, with 13 bases between the two ends. The CDR3 is 15 amino acids. The CDR3 DNA sequence: TGTGCCAGCAGCTACGGGACGGGGTACAATCAGCCCCAGCATTTT. Translated: CASSYGTGYNQPQHF.

The genes are TRBV7-9 and TRBJ2-7, with 9 bases that match TRBD1. Losses at the gene ends were 5 bases for V and 4 bases for J; bases not matched to a gene: 9. Germline V gives CDR1 SEHNR, CDR2 FQNEAQ (reference sequence). CDR3 length: 15 amino acids. The CDR3 loop reads CASSIYRDRVYEQYF. Here the CDR3 DNA reads TGTGCCAGCAGCATTTACCGGGACAGGGTGTACGAGCAGTACTTC. Full variable domain (rest looked up from reference TRBV7-9 and TRBJ2-7): DTGVSQNPRHKITKRGQNVTFRCDPISEHNRLYWYRQTLGQGPEFLTYFQNEAQLEKSRLLSDRFSAERPKGSFSTLEIQRTEQGDSAMYLCASSIYRDRVYEQYFGPGTRLTVT.

This chain joins TRBV27 and TRBJ2-1; D could derive from TRBD1 or TRBD2 (6 bases each). The CDR3 covers 15 residues. V was shortened by 11 bases and J by 4 bases, with 21 bases between the two germline ends. Germline V lookup: CDR1 MNHEY, CDR2 SMNVEV (reference sequence). CDR3 bases: TGTGCCTCAACCCGGAGGGGGTCCCCTTACAATGAGCAGTTCTTC. This gives the protein CASTRRGSPYNEQFF.

The rearrangement uses TRBV27 and TRBJ2-7, with D perhaps being TRBD1 or TRBD2 (5 bases each). Trimming took off 4 bases at V and 0 bases at J, with 10 bases between the two ends. The germline CDR1 and CDR2 sequences are MNHEY and SMNVEV (reference sequence). CDR3 length: 14 residues. The CDR3 reads CASSSGPISYEQYF. CDR3 sequence (DNA): TGTGCCAGCAGTTCGGGACCGATCTCCTACGAGCAGTACTTC.

This clone was counted between two and nine times. The gene calls are TRBV29-1 and TRBJ2-2; D is undetermined. The CDR3 has 12 amino acids. Germline V gene data show CDR1 as SQVTM and CDR2 as ANQGSEA. Between the trimmed V and J ends, which lost 8 bases and 3 bases, there was a span of 10 bases. CDR3 nucleotide sequence: TGCAGCACCCTGGAGCACACCGGGGAGCTGTTTTTT. Protein sequence: CSTLEHTGELFF.

This clone was observed a few times. The V gene is TRBV14, the J gene TRBJ2-7, with 8 bases that match TRBD1. V lost 4 bases, J lost 4 bases, and 6 bases stayed unmatched. The germline CDR1 and CDR2 sequences are SGHDN and FVKESK. The CDR3 extends over 14 amino acids. For the CDR3, the DNA is TGTGCCAGCAGCCGGGGACAGGTTCTATACGAGCAGTACTTC. It encodes CASSRGQVLYEQYF.